This T cell receptor beta chain emerged from a study of T cells in localized non-small cell lung cancer. Repertoires were generated with immunoSEQ multiplex PCR, while TCRdb's copy carries only in-frame clones and drops some. The sample has about 25,000 clones; roughly 90% are singletons. The CDR3 loop spans 13 amino acids. The ends were cut back, 5 bases at V and 5 bases at J, with 13 bases in the middle. Germline CDR1 SEHNR, CDR2 FQNEAQ (reference sequence). This material consisted of peripheral blood, taken before any cancer treatment. The chain recombines TRBV7-9 with TRBJ2-7; D is undetermined. The sequence came from a man aged 35-69 years with stage III squamous cell lung carcinoma. DNA for the CDR3: TGTGCCAGCAGCCCCAATTCCGTTAACGAGCAGTACTTC. Translated: CASSPNSVNEQYF.